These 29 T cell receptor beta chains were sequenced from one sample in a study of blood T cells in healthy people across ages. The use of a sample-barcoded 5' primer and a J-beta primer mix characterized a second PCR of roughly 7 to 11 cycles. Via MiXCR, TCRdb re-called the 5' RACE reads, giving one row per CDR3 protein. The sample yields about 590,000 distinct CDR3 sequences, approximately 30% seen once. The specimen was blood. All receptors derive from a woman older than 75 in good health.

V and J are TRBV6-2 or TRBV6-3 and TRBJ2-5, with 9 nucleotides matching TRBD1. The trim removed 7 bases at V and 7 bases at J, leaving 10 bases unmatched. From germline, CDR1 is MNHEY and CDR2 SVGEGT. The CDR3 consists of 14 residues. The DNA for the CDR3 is TGTGCCAGCATTCCACAGGGGGCGCGGGGGACCCAGTACTTC. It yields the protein CASIPQGARGTQYF.

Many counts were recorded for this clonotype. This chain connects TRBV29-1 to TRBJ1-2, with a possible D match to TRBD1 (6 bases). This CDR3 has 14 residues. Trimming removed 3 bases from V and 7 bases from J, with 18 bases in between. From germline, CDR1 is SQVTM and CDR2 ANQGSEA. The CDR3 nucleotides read TGCAGCGTTGATGGAGCAGGGGTTGGATCTGGCTACACCTTC. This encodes CSVDGAGVGSGYTF.

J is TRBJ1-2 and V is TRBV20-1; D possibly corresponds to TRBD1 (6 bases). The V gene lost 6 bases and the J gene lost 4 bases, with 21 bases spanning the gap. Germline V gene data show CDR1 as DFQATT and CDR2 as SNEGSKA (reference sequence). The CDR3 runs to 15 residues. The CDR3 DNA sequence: TGCAGTGCCGAAGAAGGACAGATAAATATCTATGGCTACACCTTC. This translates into CSAEEGQINIYGYTF.

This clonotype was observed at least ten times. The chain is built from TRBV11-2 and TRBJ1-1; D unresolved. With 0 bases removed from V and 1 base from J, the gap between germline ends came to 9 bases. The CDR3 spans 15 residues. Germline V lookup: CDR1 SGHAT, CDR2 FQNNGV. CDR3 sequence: CASSLDPGGNTEAFF. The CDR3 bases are TGTGCCAGCAGCTTAGATCCCGGCGGGAACACTGAAGCTTTCTTT.

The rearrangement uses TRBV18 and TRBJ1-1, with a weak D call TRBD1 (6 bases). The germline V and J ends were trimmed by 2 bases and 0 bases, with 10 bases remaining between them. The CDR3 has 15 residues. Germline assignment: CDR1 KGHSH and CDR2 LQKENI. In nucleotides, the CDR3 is TGTGCCAGCTCACCATCGGGGGCTATGAACACTGAAGCTTTCTTT. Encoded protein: CASSPSGAMNTEAFF.

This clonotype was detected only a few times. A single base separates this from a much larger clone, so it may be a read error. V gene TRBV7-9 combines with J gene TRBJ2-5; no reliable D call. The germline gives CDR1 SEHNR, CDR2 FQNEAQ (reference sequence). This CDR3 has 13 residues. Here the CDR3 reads CASSLATQETRYF. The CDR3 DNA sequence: TGTGCCAGCAGCTTAGCGACTCAAGAGACCCGGTACTTC. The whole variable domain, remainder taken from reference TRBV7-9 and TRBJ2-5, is DTGVSQNPRHKITKRGQNVTFRCDPISEHNRLYWYRQTLGQGPEFLTYFQNEAQLEKSRLLSDRFSAERPKGSFSTLEIQRTEQGDSAMYLCASSLATQETRYFGPGTRLLVL.

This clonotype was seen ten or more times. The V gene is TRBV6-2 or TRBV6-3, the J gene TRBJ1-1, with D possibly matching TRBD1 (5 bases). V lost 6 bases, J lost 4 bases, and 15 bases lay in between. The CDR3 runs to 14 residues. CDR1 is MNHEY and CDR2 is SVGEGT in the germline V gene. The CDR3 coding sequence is TGTGCCAGCAGCCCCGGGGGTTCGCGCACTGAAGCTTTCTTT. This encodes CASSPGGSRTEAFF.

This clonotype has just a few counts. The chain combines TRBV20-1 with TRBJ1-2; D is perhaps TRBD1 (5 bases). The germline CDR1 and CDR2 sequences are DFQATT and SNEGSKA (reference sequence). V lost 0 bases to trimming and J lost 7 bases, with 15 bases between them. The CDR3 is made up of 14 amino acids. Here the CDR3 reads CSARDPGALVGYTF. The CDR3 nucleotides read TGCAGTGCTAGAGATCCCGGGGCGCTCGTTGGCTACACCTTC.

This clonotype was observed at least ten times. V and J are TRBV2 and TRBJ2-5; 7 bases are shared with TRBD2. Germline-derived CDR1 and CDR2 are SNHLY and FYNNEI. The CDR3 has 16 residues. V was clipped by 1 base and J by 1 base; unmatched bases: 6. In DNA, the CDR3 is TGTGCCAGCAGTGAAGGTGACGGGGGGAGCCAAGAGACCCAGTACTTC. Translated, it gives CASSEGDGGSQETQYF.

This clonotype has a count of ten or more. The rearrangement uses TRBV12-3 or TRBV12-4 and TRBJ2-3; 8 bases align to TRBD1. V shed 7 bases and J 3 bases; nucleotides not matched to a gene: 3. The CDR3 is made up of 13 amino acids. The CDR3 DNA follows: TGTGCCAGCACGCGGGACAGGACAGATACGCAGTATTTT. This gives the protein CASTRDRTDTQYF.

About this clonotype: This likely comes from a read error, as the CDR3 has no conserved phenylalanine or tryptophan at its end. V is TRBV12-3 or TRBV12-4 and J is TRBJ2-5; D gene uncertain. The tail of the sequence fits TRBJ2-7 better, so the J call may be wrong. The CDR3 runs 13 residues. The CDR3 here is CASSSERSDEQYS. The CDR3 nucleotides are TGTGCCAGCAGCAGTGAGAGATCCGACGAGCAGTACTCC.

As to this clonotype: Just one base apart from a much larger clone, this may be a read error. The CDR3 DNA reads as TGTGCCAGCAGCCTTGTCCTGGGCGGCGAGCAGTACTTC. This translates into CASSLVLGGEQYF. This chain connects TRBV5-4 to TRBJ2-5; D unclear. The J call may be mistaken, given a closer DNA end match to TRBJ2-7. The CDR3 contains 13 residues. Germline assignment: CDR1 SGHNT and CDR2 YYREEE (reference sequence).

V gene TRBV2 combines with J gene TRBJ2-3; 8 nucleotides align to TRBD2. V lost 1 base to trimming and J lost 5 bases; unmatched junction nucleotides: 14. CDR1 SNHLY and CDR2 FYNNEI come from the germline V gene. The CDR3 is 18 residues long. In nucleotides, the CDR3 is TGTGCCAGCAGTGAAGACGGGGGGGACTCGCTGCGGGAAGATACGCAGTATTTT. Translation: CASSEDGGDSLREDTQYF.

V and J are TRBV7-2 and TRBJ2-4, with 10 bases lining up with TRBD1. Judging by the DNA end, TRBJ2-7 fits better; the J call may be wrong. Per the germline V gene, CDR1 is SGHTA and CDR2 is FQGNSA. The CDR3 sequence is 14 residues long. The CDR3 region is CASSTDRGHNEQYF. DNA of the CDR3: TGTGCCAGCAGCACCGACAGGGGGCACAACGAGCAGTACTTC.

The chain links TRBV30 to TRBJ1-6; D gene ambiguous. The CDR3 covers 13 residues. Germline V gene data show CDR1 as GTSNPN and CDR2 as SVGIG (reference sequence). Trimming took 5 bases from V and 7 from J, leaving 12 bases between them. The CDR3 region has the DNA TGTGCCTGGCGGAGAGCAGTAAATTCACCCCTCCACTTT. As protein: CAWRRAVNSPLHF.

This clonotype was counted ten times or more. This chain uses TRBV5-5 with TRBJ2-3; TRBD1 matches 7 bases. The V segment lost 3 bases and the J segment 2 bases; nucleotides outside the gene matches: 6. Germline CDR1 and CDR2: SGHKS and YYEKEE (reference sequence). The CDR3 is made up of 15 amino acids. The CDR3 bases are TGTGCCAGCAGCTGGGGGACAGTAATCACAGATACGCAGTATTTT. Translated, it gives CASSWGTVITDTQYF.

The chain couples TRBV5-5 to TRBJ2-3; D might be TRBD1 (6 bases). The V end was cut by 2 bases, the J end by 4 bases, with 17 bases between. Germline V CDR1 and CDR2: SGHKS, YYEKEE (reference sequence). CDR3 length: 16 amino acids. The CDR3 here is CASSLRGHPEADTQYF. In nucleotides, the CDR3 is TGTGCCAGCAGCTTAAGGGGACACCCTGAGGCAGATACGCAGTATTTT.

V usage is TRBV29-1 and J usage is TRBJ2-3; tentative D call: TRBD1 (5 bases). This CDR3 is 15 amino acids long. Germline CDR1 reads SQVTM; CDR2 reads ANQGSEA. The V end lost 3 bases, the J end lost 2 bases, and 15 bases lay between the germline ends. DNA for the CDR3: TGCAGCGTTGAGGGGCCAGGTGCCTCCACAGATACGCAGTATTTT. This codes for CSVEGPGASTDTQYF.

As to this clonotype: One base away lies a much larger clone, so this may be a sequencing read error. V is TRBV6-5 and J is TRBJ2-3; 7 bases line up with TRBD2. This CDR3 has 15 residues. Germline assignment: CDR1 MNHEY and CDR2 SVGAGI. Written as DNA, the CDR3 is TGTGCCGGCAGTTGGGAGGGGCGTGCTGGAGATACGCAGTATTTT. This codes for CAGSWEGRAGDTQYF.

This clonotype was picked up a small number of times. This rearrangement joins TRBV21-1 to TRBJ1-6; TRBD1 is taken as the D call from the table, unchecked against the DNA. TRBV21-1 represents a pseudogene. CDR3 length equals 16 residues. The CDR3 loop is CASSEWGGTDNSPLHF. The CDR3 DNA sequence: TGTGCCAGCAGCGAATGGGGGGGGACGGATAATTCACCCCTCCACTTT.

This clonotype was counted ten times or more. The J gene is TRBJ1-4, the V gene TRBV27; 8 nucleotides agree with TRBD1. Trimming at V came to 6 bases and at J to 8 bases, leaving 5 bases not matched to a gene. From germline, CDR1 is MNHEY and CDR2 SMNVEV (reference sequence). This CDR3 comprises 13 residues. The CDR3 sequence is CASRRTGMEKLFF. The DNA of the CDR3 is TGTGCCAGCAGGCGGACAGGGATGGAAAAACTGTTTTTT.

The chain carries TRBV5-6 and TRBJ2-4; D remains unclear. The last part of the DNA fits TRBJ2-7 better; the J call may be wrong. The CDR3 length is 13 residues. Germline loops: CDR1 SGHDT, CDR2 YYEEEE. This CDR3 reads CASSRKPSYEQYF. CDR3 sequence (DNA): TGTGCCAGCAGTAGGAAGCCATCCTACGAGCAGTACTTC.

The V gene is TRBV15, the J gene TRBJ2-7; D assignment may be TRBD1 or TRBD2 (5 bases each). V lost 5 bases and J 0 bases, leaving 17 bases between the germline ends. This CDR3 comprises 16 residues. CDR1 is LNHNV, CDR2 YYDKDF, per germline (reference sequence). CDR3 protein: CATSHPTGRSSYEQYF. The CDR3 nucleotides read TGTGCCACCAGCCACCCTACGGGACGTAGCTCCTACGAGCAGTACTTC. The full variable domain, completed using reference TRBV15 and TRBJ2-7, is DAMVIQNPRYQVTQFGKPVTLSCSQTLNHNVMYWYQQKSSQAPKLLFHYYDKDFNNEADTPDNFQSRRPNTSFCFLDIRSPGLGDTAMYLCATSHPTGRSSYEQYFGPGTRLTVT.

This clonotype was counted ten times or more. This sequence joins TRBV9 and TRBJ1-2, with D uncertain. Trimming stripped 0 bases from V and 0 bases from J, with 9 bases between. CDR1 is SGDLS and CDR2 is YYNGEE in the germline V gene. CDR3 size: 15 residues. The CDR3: CASSVGGQANYGYTF. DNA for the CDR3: TGTGCCAGCAGCGTAGGTGGTCAGGCTAACTATGGCTACACCTTC.

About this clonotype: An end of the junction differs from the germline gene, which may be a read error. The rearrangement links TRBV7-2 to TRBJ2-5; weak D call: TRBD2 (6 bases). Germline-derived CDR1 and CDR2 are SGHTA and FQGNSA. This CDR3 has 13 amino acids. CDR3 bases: TGTGCCGGCAGTCTGGAGGGTGGCGAGACCCAGTACTTC. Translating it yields CAGSLEGGETQYF.

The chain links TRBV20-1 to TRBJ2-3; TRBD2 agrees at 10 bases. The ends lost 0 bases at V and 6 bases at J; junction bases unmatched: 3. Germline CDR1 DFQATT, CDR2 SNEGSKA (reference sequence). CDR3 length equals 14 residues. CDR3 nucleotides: TGCAGTGCTAGAGACAGCGGGGGGGCGGATACGCAGTATTTT. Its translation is CSARDSGGADTQYF.

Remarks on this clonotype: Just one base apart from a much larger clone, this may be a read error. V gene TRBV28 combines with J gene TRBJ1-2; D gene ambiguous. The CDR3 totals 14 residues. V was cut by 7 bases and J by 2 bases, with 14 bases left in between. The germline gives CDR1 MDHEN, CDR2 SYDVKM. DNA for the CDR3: TGTGCCAGCAATCCGGGGAGCTTAAACTATGGCTACACCTTC. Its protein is CASNPGSLNYGYTF.

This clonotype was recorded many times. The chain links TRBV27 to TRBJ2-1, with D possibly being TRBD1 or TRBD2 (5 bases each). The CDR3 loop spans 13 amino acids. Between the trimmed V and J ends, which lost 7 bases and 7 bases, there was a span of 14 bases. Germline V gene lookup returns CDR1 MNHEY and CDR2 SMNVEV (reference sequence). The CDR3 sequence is CASTFGDGNEQFF. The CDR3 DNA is TGTGCCAGCACCTTTGGGGACGGGAATGAGCAGTTCTTC.

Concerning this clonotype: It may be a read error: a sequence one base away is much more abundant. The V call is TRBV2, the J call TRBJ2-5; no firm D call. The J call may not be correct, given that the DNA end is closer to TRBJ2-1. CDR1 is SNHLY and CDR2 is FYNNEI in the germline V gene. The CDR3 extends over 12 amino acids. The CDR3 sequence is CASSPDQETQFF. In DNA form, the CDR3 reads TGTGCCAGCAGTCCGGACCAAGAGACCCAGTTCTTC.